This T cell receptor beta chain was obtained from a study of T cell responses to AZD1222 COVID-19 vaccine. Whole-study context: The study pooled second doses at about 4 or about 12 weeks.

This clone is a singleton in its sample. TCRdb's copy holds only in-frame clones and misses some; the assay was immunoSEQ multiplex PCR. The data show fewer than 90,000 clones, with approximately 90% seen just once and about 11% held by the top ten. The CDR3 contains 13 residues. Germline V gene data show CDR1 as SNHLY and CDR2 as FYNNEI. Trimming pared 6 bases from V and 3 bases from J, leaving 10 bases between. This chain links TRBV2 with TRBJ2-3; D tentatively reads TRBD1 or TRBD2 (6 bases each). The sample consisted of peripheral blood, taken on day 0 of AZD1222 vaccination. The source of this sequence is an adult in good health. The CDR3 loop is CASRGGGTDTQYF. The DNA of the CDR3 is TGTGCCAGCAGAGGAGGGGGTACAGATACGCAGTATTTT.